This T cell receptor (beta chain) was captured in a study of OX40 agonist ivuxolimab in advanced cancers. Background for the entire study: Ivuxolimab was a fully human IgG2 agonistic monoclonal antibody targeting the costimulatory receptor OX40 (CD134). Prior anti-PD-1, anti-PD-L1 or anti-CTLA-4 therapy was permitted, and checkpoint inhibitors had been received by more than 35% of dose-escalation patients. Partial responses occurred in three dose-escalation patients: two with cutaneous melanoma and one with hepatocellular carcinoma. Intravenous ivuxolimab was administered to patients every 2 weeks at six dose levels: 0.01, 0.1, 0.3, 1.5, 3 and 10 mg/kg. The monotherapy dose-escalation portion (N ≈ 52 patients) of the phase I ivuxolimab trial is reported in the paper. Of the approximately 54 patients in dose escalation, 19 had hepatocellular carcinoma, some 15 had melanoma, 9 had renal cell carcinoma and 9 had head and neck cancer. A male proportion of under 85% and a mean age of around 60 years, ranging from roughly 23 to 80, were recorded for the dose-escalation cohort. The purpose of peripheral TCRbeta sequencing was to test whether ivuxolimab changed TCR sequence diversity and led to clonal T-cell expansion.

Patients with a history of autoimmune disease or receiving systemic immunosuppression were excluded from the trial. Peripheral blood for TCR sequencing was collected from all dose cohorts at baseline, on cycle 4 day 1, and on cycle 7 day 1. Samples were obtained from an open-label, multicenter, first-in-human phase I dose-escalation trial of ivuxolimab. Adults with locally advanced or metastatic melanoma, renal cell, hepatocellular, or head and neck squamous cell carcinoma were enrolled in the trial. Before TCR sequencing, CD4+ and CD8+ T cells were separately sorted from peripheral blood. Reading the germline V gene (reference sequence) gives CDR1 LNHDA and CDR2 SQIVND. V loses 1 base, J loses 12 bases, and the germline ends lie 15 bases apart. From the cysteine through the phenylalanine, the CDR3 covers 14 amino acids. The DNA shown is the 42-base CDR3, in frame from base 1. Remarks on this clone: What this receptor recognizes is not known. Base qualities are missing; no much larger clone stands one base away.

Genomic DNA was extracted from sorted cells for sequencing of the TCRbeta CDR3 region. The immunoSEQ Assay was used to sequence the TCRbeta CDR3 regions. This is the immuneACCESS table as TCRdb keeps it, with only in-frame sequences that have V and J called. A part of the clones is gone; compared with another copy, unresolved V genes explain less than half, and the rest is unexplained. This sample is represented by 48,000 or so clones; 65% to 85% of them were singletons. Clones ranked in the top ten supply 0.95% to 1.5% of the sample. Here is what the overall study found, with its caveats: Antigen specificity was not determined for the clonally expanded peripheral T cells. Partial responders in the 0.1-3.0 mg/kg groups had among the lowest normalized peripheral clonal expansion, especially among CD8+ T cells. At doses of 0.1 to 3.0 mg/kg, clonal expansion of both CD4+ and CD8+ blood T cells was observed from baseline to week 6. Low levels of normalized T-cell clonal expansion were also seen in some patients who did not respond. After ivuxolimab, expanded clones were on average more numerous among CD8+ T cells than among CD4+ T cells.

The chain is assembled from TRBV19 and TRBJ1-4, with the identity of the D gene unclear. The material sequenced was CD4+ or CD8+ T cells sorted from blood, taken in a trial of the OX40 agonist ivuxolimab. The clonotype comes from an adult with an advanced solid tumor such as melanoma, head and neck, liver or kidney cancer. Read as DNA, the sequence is TGTGCCAGTAGTATAGTGCCCCTAGCGTCGGAACTGTTTTTT. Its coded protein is CASSIVPLASELFF.